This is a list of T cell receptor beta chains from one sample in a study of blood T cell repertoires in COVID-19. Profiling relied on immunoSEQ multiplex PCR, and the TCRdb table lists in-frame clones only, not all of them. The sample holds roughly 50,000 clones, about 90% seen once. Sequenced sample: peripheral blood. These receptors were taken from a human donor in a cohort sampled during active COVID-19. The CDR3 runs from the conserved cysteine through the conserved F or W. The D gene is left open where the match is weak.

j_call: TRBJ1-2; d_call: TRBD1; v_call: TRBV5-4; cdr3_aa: CASSPQRTGGNYGYTF; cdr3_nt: TGTGCCAGCAGCCCCCAGCGGACAGGGGGGAACTATGGCTACACCTTC
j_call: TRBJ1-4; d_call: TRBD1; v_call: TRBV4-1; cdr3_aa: CASSQERGREKLFF; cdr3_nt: TGCGCCAGCAGCCAAGAGAGGGGGCGGGAAAAACTGTTTTTT
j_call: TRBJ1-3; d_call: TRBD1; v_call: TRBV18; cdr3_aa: CASSPLVGQGISGNTIYF; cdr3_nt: TGTGCCAGCTCACCACTCGTCGGACAGGGGATCTCTGGAAACACCATATATTTT
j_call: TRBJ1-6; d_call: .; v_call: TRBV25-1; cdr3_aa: CASSDPNNSPLHF; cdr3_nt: TGTGCCAGCAGTGATCCTAATAATTCACCCCTCCACTTT
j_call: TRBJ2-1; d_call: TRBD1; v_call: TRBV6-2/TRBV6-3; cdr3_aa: CASGRDSLYNEQFF; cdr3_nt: TGTGCCAGCGGCCGGGACAGCCTATACAATGAGCAGTTCTTC
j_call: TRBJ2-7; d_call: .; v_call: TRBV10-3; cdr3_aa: CAISGQGPYEQYF; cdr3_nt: TGTGCCATCAGCGGCCAGGGGCCCTACGAGCAGTACTTC
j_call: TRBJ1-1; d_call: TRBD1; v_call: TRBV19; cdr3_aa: CASSRDRAIGTEAFF; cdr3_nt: TGTGCCAGTAGTCGGGACAGGGCGATCGGCACTGAAGCTTTCTTT
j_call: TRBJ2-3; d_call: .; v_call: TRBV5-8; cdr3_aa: CASRWGGALGADTQYF; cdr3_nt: TGTGCCAGCAGGTGGGGGGGGGCCCTCGGGGCAGATACGCAGTATTTT
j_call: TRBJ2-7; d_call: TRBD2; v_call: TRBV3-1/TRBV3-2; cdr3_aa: CASSFQTGTRVPSYEQYF; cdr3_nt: TGTGCCAGCAGCTTTCAGACCGGGACTAGGGTACCCTCCTACGAGCAGTACTTC
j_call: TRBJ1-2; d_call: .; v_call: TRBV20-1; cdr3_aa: CSASSGSPGYTF; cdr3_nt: TGCAGTGCTAGTTCAGGGTCACCTGGCTACACCTTC
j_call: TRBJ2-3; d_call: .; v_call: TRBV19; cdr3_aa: CASSPPERSTDTQYF; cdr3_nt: TGTGCCAGTAGTCCCCCGGAGCGGAGCACAGATACGCAGTATTTT
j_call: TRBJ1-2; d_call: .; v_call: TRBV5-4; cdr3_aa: CASSASGLLYGYTF; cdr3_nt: TGTGCCAGCAGCGCCTCGGGATTACTCTATGGCTACACCTTC
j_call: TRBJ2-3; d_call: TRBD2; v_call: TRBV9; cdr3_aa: CASSVARGGFRTDTQYF; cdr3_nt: TGTGCCAGCAGCGTAGCGCGCGGGGGTTTCCGCACAGATACGCAGTATTTT
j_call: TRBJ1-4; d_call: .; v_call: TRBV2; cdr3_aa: CASRPTEGEKLFF; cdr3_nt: TGTGCCAGCAGACCCACAGAGGGTGAAAAACTGTTTTTT
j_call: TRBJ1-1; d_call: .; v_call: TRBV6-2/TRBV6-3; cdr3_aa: CASGRSPGAFF; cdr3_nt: TGTGCCAGCGGCCGCAGCCCGGGAGCTTTCTTT
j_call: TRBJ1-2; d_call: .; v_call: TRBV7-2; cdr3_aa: CASSYYRRTNYGYTF; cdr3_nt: TGTGCCAGCAGCTACTACAGGAGAACTAACTATGGCTACACCTTC